Below are 18 T cell receptor beta chains sequenced from a single sample in a study of cytomegalovirus exposure and HLA in healthy donors. PCR primers comprised 60 Vbeta and 13 Jbeta primers. Only in-frame clones appear in the TCRdb table, and some are missing; sequencing was by immunoSEQ multiplex PCR. This table has approximately 85,000 clones, 75% to 85% appearing once. The specimen sequenced was PBMCs. The receptors come from a man aged 50-59 years in good health and CMV-seropositive.

The chain recombines TRBV10-3 with TRBJ2-5; 8 nucleotides match TRBD1. Germline V lookup: CDR1 ENHRY, CDR2 SYGVKD. V was clipped by 5 bases and J by 1 base; unmatched bases: 9. This CDR3 has 16 amino acids. The CDR3 spells CAISQKGQDLQETQYF. The CDR3 DNA reads TGTGCCATCAGTCAAAAGGGACAGGATCTCCAAGAGACCCAGTACTTC.

The gene calls are TRBV5-4 and TRBJ2-7, with TRBD1 matching over 7 bases. With 3 bases clipped from V and 0 bases from J, the junction kept 3 bases outside the gene matches. This CDR3 has 14 amino acids. Per germline, CDR1 SGHNT and CDR2 YYREEE (reference sequence). The CDR3 loop reads CASSSGQHSYEQYF. For the CDR3, the DNA is TGTGCCAGCAGCTCGGGACAGCACTCCTACGAGCAGTACTTC.

The rearrangement links TRBV5-1 to TRBJ2-1; the match to TRBD2 covers 9 bases. Germline assignment: CDR1 SGHRS and CDR2 YFSETQ. J was trimmed by 3 bases and V by 1 base; bases with no gene match: 5. This CDR3 region has 16 residues. CDR3 residues: CASSLSGGRGYNEQFF. CDR3 nucleotide sequence: TGCGCCAGCAGCTTGTCCGGCGGGAGGGGCTACAATGAGCAGTTCTTC.

The rearrangement joins TRBV18 to TRBJ1-1; the match to TRBD1 covers 7 bases. The CDR3 loop spans 15 amino acids. The J segment lost 7 bases and the V segment lost 2 bases, leaving 10 bases of the junction unmatched. Germline loops: CDR1 KGHSH, CDR2 LQKENI. The CDR3 is CASSPTGRGWIEAFF. The DNA for the CDR3 is TGTGCCAGCTCACCAACGGGCAGGGGGTGGATTGAAGCTTTCTTT.

The chain is built from TRBV6-1 and TRBJ2-5; 7 bases fit TRBD1. The V segment lost 3 bases and the J segment 2 bases; nucleotides outside the gene matches: 12. Germline V lookup: CDR1 MNHNS, CDR2 SASEGT. The CDR3 contains 17 residues. The CDR3 protein is CASSDGPSRQGQETQYF. The CDR3 DNA follows: TGTGCCAGCAGTGACGGTCCGTCGCGACAGGGACAAGAGACCCAGTACTTC.

The V call is TRBV4-2, the J call TRBJ2-3, with a tentative D call TRBD1 (6 bases). V was cut by 0 bases and J by 14 bases, with 15 bases left in between. This CDR3 comprises 13 residues. Germline CDR1 LGHNA, CDR2 YNFKEQ. CDR3 DNA: TGTGCCAGCAGCCAAGATCGGCGGCAGGGGAGGTATTTT. Amino acids: CASSQDRRQGRYF.

This clone occurred once. The V gene is TRBV9, the J gene TRBJ2-1; 8 bases fit TRBD2. This CDR3 is built from 16 residues. The V gene end was trimmed by 4 bases and the J gene end by 6 bases; junction bases not matched to a gene: 12. Germline CDR1 reads SGDLS; CDR2 reads YYNGEE. The CDR3 is CASSPNTGLVSNEQFF. The DNA of the CDR3 is TGTGCCAGCAGCCCAAACACGGGACTAGTCTCCAATGAGCAGTTCTTC.

This clone was seen a few times. The CDR3 sequence is CASSPGRNVNYTF. CDR3 nucleotides: TGCGCCAGCAGCCCCGGCAGGAATGTCAACTACACCTTC. V gene TRBV5-1 combines with J gene TRBJ1-2; D gene unclear. CDR1 SGHRS and CDR2 YFSETQ come from the germline V gene. The CDR3 runs to 13 residues. V was trimmed by 4 bases and J by 10 bases, leaving 17 bases between them.

The V and J genes are TRBV5-6 and TRBJ2-3; TRBD2 aligns across 7 bases. This CDR3 region has 16 residues. The V gene's germline CDR1 is SGHDT and CDR2 YYEEEE. Losses at the gene ends were 2 bases for V and 5 bases for J; bases not matched to a gene: 11. CDR3 DNA: TGTGCCAGCAGCTTATCGCGGGAGTGGGAAAGAGATACGCAGTATTTT. This sequence encodes CASSLSREWERDTQYF.

This clone was counted only a few times. The rearrangement links TRBV19 to TRBJ2-3; D unclear. Germline values: CDR1 LNHDA, CDR2 SQIVND (reference sequence). V was pared by 7 bases and J by 0 bases, with 11 bases between. This CDR3 has 14 amino acids. CDR3 nucleotides: TGTGCCAGTATGGTCCGTACTAGCACAGATACGCAGTATTTT. Its protein is CASMVRTSTDTQYF.

The chain employs TRBV18 and TRBJ1-1; D uncertain. Germline V gene sequence: CDR1 KGHSH, CDR2 LQKENI. This CDR3 contains 11 residues. V was clipped by 3 bases and J by 11 bases, with 10 bases between them. CDR3 residues: CASSPNSEAFF. In DNA, the CDR3 is TGTGCCAGCTCACCTAATAGTGAGGCTTTCTTT.

This chain links TRBV7-8 with TRBJ2-5, with D maybe TRBD2 (6 bases). The CDR3 is 13 amino acids. Trimming stripped 2 bases from V and 8 bases from J, with 12 bases between. Per germline, CDR1 SGHVS and CDR2 FQNEAQ. Here the CDR3 DNA reads TGTGCCAGCAGCTTAATTGTGGAGGGAACCCAGTACTTC. Protein: CASSLIVEGTQYF.

The chain links TRBV21-1 to TRBJ2-5; the DNA was not used to check the table's D call, TRBD2. TRBV21-1 constitutes a pseudogene. This CDR3 has 14 amino acids. The CDR3 region is CARQETSEQETQYF. The CDR3 nucleotides are TGTGCCAGACAGGAGACTAGCGAACAAGAGACCCAGTACTTC.

The V and J genes are TRBV11-2 and TRBJ2-5; D is undetermined. The CDR3 contains 14 residues. The V end was cut by 2 bases, the J end by 4 bases, with 11 bases between. Germline assignment: CDR1 SGHAT and CDR2 FQNNGV. CDR3 sequence reads: CASSLTVGPETQYF. In DNA, the CDR3 is TGTGCCAGCAGCTTAACTGTCGGTCCAGAGACCCAGTACTTC.

V is TRBV19 and J is TRBJ1-1; D may be TRBD1 (6 bases). The CDR3 runs to 14 residues. The germline V and J ends were trimmed by 8 bases and 5 bases, with 18 bases remaining between them. Germline V gives CDR1 LNHDA, CDR2 SQIVND (reference sequence). CDR3 in DNA: TGTGCCAGTTCGACGGGACACCTCGGGACTGAAGCTTTCTTT. The encoded protein is CASSTGHLGTEAFF.

This chain connects TRBV4-1 to TRBJ2-2; TRBD1 is a possible D gene (5 bases). CDR1 and CDR2 from the germline V gene are MGHRA and YSYEKL. V lost 5 bases, J lost 0 bases, and 16 bases lay in between. The length of the CDR3 is 17 residues. The CDR3 DNA sequence: TGCGCCAGCAGCTACCCAGCAGGGTTCGCGAACACCGGGGAGCTGTTTTTT. Translation gives CASSYPAGFANTGELFF.

The chain joins TRBV7-9 to TRBJ2-5, with D hard to call. With the DNA end fitting TRBJ2-7 better, the J assignment may be wrong. Germline V CDR1 and CDR2: SEHNR, FQNEAQ (reference sequence). The CDR3 has 14 residues. The chain's CDR3 is CASSLARLSNEQYF. The CDR3 region has the DNA TGTGCCAGCAGCTTAGCCCGCCTATCCAACGAGCAGTACTTC.

The genes are TRBV29-1 and TRBJ2-7, with 8 bases that match TRBD2. Per germline, CDR1 SQVTM and CDR2 ANQGSEA. The V gene end was trimmed by 4 bases and the J gene end by 7 bases; junction bases not matched to a gene: 9. CDR3 length: 13 amino acids. CDR3 loop: CSVVSGGEGEQYF. CDR3 DNA: TGCAGCGTTGTATCGGGGGGGGAGGGAGAGCAGTACTTC.